Detailed here is one T cell receptor beta chain. Its antigen remains unknown. The treatment is: around 19 received Ad26.COV2.S at low or high dose, single or two shots; five or six received placebo; per-sample allocation not given. The samples were gathered on day 63 after the first injection of vaccine or placebo. Ad26 vector vaccine expressed Wuhan-strain SARS-CoV-2 spike. These data belong to a study of Ad26.COV2.S vaccination and SARS-CoV-2 variants. Study as a whole: Doses of Ad26.COV2.S were injected into muscle once or twice, 56 days apart. Study findings and constraints: Vaccine and placebo recipients had similar non-spike TCR breadth. Ad26.COV2.S recipients had broader spike-specific TCRs (P = 0.0014).

Germline CDR1 reads SGHTA; CDR2 reads FQGNSA. This CDR3 spans 16 amino acids. The V segment lost 5 bases and the J segment 5 bases; nucleotides outside the gene matches: 9. TCRdb's table, derived via immunoSEQ multiplex PCR, lists solely in-frame clones and lacks some. The table has about 480,000 clones, around nine tenths seen once; the top ten hold 10% to 15%. This sequence was found in a person aged 18-60 years who received the Ad26.COV2.S COVID-19 vaccine or a placebo. The chain recombines TRBV7-2 with TRBJ2-1; TRBD2 matches 10 bases. Specimen: peripheral blood, collected in a trial of Ad26.COV2.S vaccine versus placebo. Here the CDR3 reads CASSISGRSTDNEQFF. The CDR3 coding sequence is TGTGCCAGCAGCATTAGCGGGAGGTCGACTGACAATGAGCAGTTCTTC.